The TCR beta chain described here comes from a study of T cell repertoires in cytomegalovirus infection. About the study: HLA-B-restricted CMV epitopes that are well studied, plus recently identified HLA-C-restricted ones, were used by the study. Matching HLA type and CMV infection were both indicated by public TCR beta signatures.

TCRdb analysed the reads with MiXCR anew, one entry per CDR3 protein. This sample has roughly 120,000 distinct CDR3 sequences, with 25% to 35% found just once. V dropped 3 bases and J dropped 6; count of bases not matched to a gene: 6. Germline lookup yields CDR1 SGHDT and CDR2 YYEEEE. CDR3 length: 13 residues. This clonotype was seen a handful of times. Its specificity is not known. The sequenced sample was CD8+ T cells from cultured PBMCs, obtained from culture after CMV antigen stimulation. This TCR was recovered from a human donor in good health (CMV status not recorded). Some clones in this sample may be carry-over from other donors' samples. The V gene is TRBV5-6, the J gene TRBJ2-7; 7 bases fit TRBD2. The CDR3 coding sequence is TGTGCCAGCAGCTCCTGGACTAGTTCCGAGCAGTACTTC. This translates into CASSSWTSSEQYF. Supplemented by reference TRBV5-6 and TRBJ2-7, the full variable domain reads DAGVTQSPTHLIKTRGQQVTLRCSPKSGHDTVSWYQQALGQGPQFIFQYYEEEERQRGNFPDRFSGHQFPNYSSELNVNALLLGDSALYLCASSSWTSSEQYFGPGTRLTVT.